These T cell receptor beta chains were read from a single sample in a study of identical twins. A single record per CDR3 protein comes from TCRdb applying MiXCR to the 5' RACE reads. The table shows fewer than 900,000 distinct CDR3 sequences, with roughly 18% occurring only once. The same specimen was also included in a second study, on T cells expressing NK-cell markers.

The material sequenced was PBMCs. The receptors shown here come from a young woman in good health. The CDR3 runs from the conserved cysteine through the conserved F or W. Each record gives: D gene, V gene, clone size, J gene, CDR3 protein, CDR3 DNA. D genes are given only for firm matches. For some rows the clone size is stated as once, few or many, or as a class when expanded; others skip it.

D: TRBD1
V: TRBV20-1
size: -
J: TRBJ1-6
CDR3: CSARETTGGHSPLHF
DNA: TGCAGTGCTAGAGAAACGACAGGGGGCCATTCACCCCTCCACTTT

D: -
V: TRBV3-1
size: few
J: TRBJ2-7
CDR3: CASRASLLPYEQYF
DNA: TGTGCCAGCCGGGCTAGCTTACTTCCCTACGAGCAGTACTTC

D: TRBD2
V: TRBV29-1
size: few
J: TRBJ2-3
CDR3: CSSLAGDTDTQYF
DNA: TGCAGCTCGCTAGCGGGAGACACAGATACGCAGTATTTT

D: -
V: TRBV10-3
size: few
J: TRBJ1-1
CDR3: CAISESIPGSAFF
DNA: TGTGCCATCAGTGAGTCGATCCCGGGGTCAGCTTTCTTT

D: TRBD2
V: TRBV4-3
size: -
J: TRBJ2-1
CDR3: CASSPGGSGDEQFF
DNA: TGCGCCAGCAGCCCGGGGGGGTCAGGAGATGAGCAGTTCTTC

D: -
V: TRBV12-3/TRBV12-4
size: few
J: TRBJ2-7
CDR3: CASSLWASPSYEQYF
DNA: TGTGCCAGCAGTTTATGGGCCAGTCCATCCTACGAGCAGTACTTC

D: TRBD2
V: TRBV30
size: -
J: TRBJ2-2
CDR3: CAWSVQSGNTGELFF
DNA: TGTGCCTGGAGTGTACAAAGCGGGAATACCGGGGAGCTGTTTTTT

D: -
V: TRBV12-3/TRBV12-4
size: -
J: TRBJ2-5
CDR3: CASSLQDRYQETQYF
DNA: TGTGCCAGCAGTTTACAGGACAGATACCAAGAGACCCAGTACTTC

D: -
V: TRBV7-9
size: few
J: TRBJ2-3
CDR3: CASSRGALTDTQYF
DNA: TGTGCCAGCTCCCGCGGGGCCCTCACAGATACGCAGTATTTT

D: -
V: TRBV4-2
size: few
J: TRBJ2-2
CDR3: CASSQFSGEAGELFF
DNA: TGTGCCAGCAGCCAGTTCTCGGGAGAGGCCGGGGAGCTGTTTTTT

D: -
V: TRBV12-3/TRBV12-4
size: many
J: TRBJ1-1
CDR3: CASSFRGARTQAFF
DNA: TGTGCCAGCAGTTTCCGCGGTGCCAGGACCCAAGCTTTCTTT

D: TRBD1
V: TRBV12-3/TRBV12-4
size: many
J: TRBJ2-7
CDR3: CASTRTGTSSYEQYF
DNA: TGTGCCAGCACCCGGACAGGGACGAGCTCCTACGAGCAGTACTTC

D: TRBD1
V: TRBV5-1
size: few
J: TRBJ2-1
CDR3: CASSGQGWDNEQFF
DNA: TGCGCCAGCAGCGGACAGGGTTGGGACAATGAGCAGTTCTTC

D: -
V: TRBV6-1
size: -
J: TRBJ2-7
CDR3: CASSEGTGPYEQYF
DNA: TGTGCCAGCAGTGAAGGGACGGGACCCTACGAGCAGTACTTC

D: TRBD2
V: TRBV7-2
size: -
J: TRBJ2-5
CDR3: CASSFSGTSSETQYF
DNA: TGTGCCAGCAGCTTTTCAGGGACTAGCTCGGAGACCCAGTACTTC

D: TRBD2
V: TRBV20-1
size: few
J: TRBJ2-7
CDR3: CSAPVGGRVYEQYF
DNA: TGCAGTGCTCCTGTCGGCGGGAGAGTTTACGAGCAGTACTTC

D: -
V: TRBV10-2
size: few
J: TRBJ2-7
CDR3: CASKDSAPGRNSRVYEQYF
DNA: TGCGCCAGCAAAGACTCGGCTCCCGGCAGAAACTCTCGGGTCTACGAGCAGTACTTC

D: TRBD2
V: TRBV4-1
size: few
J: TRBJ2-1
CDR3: CASSQVRLGLAGNNEQFF
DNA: TGCGCCAGCAGCCAAGTTCGCCTGGGACTAGCGGGGAACAATGAGCAGTTCTTC

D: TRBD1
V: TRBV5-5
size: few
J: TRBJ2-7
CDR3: CASRLGQGPYEQYF
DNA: TGTGCCAGCAGGCTGGGACAGGGTCCCTACGAGCAGTACTTC

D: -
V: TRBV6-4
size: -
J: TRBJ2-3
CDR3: CASSDSRGTDTQYF
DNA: TGTGCCAGCAGTGACTCGCGGGGCACAGATACGCAGTATTTT

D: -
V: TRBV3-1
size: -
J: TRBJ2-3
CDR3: CAISSRIRPGRLTDTQYF
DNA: TGTGCCATCAGTTCTAGAATAAGACCGGGACGCCTCACAGATACGCAGTATTTT

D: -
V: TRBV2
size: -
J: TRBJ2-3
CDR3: CASSDLTSSTDTQYF
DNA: TGTGCCAGCAGTGACCTAACTTCTAGCACAGATACGCAGTATTTT

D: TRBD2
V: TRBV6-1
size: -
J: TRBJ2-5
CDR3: CASRLGLAGRRETQYF
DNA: TGTGCCAGCAGGCTTGGACTAGCGGGGCGCCGAGAGACCCAGTACTTC

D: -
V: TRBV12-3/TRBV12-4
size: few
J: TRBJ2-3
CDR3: CASRDAGRTNTQYF
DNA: TGTGCCAGCAGGGACGCCGGACGGACGAATACGCAGTATTTT

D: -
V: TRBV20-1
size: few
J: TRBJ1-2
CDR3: CSALETGANYGYTF
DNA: TGCAGTGCCTTAGAGACAGGAGCTAACTATGGCTACACCTTC

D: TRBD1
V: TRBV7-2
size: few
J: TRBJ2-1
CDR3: CASSLSGTGNNEQFF
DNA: TGTGCCAGCAGCCTCTCCGGGACAGGGAACAATGAGCAGTTCTTC

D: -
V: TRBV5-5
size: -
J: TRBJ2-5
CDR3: CASTLRPQETQYF
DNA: TGTGCCAGCACTCTGAGGCCCCAAGAGACCCAGTACTTC

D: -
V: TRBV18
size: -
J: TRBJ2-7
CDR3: CASSRGPDYEQYF
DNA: TGTGCCAGCTCTAGAGGACCTGATTACGAGCAGTACTTC

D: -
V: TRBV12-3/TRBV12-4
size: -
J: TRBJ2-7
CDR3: CASSLEYSYEQYF
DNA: TGTGCCAGCAGTTTGGAGTACTCCTACGAGCAGTACTTC

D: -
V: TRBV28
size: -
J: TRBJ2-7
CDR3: CASSLPRSYEQYF
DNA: TGTGCCAGCAGTTTACCCAGGAGTTACGAGCAGTACTTC

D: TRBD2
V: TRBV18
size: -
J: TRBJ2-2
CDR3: CASSPPAGRAGELFF
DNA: TGTGCCAGCTCACCACCAGCAGGGAGGGCCGGGGAGCTGTTTTTT

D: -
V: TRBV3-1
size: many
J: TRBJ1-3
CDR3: CASSQGGNTIYF
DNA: TGTGCCAGCAGCCAGGGGGGAAACACCATATATTTT

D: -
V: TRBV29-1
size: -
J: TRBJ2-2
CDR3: CSVLDRANTGELFF
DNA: TGCAGCGTTTTAGACCGAGCGAACACCGGGGAGCTGTTTTTT

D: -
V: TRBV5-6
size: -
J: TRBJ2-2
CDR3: CASSILSTLGPGELFF
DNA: TGTGCCAGCAGCATTCTTTCGACTCTAGGGCCCGGGGAGCTGTTTTTT

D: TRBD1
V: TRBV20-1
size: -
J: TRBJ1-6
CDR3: CSATGGRSSPLHF
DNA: TGCAGTGCCACAGGGGGAAGGAGTTCACCCCTCCACTTT

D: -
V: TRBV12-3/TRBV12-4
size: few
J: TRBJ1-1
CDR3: CASRQTPNTEAFF
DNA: TGTGCCAGCAGGCAAACACCAAACACTGAAGCTTTCTTT

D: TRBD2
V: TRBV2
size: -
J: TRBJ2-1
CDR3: CASTTGTMANNEQFF
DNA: TGTGCCAGCACCACCGGGACTATGGCGAACAATGAGCAGTTCTTC

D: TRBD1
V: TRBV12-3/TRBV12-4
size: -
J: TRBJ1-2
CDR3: CASNDRDRGLYGYTF
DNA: TGTGCCAGCAATGACCGGGACAGGGGACTCTATGGCTACACCTTC

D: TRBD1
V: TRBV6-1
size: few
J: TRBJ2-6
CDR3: CASDRGFSGANVLTF
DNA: TGTGCCAGCGACAGGGGGTTCTCGGGGGCCAACGTCCTGACTTTC

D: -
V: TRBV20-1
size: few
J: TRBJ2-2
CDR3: CSAARTGMGELFF
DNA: TGCAGTGCCGCAAGAACAGGGATGGGGGAGCTGTTTTTT

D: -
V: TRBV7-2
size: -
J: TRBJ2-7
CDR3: CASSPSGATYEQYF
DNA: TGTGCCAGCAGCCCATCGGGGGCCACTTACGAGCAGTACTTC

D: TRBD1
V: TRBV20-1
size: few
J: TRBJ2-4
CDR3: CSADGQGGNIQYF
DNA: TGCAGTGCCGATGGACAGGGGGGAAACATTCAGTACTTC

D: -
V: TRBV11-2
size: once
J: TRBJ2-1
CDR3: CASSSLRSNNEQFF
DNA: TGTGCCAGCAGCTCACTGCGGAGTAACAATGAGCAGTTCTTC

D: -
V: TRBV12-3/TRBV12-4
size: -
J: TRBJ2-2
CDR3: CASIRAANTGELFF
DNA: TGTGCCAGCATCCGAGCGGCGAACACCGGGGAGCTGTTTTTT